The present entry profiles one T cell receptor beta chain with its context. Its antigen remains unidentified. This record belongs to a study of a mutant IDH1 vaccine in newly diagnosed glioma. The wider study: Vaccinations were initiated 4-6 weeks following radiotherapy alone, or were given together with temozolomide cycles. V12 corresponded to week 35 and V13 to week 47.

Method: immunoSEQ multiplex PCR; TCRdb's copy keeps in-frame clones and lacks some. The repertoire has around 29,000 clones, more than 65% of them found once; the top ten carry about 7.9%. J was trimmed by 4 bases and V by 5 bases; bases with no gene match: 16. The CDR3 sequence is 17 residues long. In germline, CDR1 is SGHVS, CDR2 FQNEAQ. Stated time point: week 35, safety follow-up. One vaccine dose held 300 ug of mutant IDH1 20-mer peptide and came with topical imiquimod. The genes are TRBV7-8 and TRBJ1-2, with 7 positions matching TRBD1. The starting material was PBMCs, obtained from a glioma patient whose treatment included an IDH1 peptide vaccine. The clonotype was recovered from a man in his fifties with glioma. The CDR3 DNA follows: TGTGCCAGCAGCCCCTGGACAGGACCGCTTTTAACCTATGGCTACACCTTC. Translation gives CASSPWTGPLLTYGYTF.